Below are 23 T cell receptor beta chains sequenced from a single sample in a study of CD8+CD57+ T cells in acquired aplastic anemia. Genomic DNA constituted the template upon which TCR beta VDJ and CDR3 profiling was performed. TCRdb re-called the reads through MiXCR, storing one row per CDR3 protein. This table holds fewer than 200,000 distinct CDR3 sequences, over 40% found once. For sequencing, patients were chosen who had shown expansion of CD8+CD57+ cells by flow cytometry. Sequenced input: sorted CD4+, CD8+, or CD8+CD57+ T cells (not recorded which) from PBMCs. The receptors were sampled from a human donor with aplastic anemia.

Regarding this clonotype: A much larger clone sits a single nucleotide away, making a read error possible. This chain uses TRBV12-5 with TRBJ1-1; possibly TRBD1 for D (5 bases). The CDR3 extends over 15 amino acids. V was cut by 3 bases and J by 5 bases, with 16 bases left in between. Germline CDR1 LGHNT, CDR2 FRNRAP. CDR3 sequence: CASGFSGGMWTEAFF. In DNA, the CDR3 is TGTGCTAGTGGTTTCAGCGGGGGAATGTGGACTGAAGCTTTCTTT.

V usage is TRBV2 and J usage is TRBJ2-6; D unclear. The CDR3 is made up of 15 amino acids. V was pared by 7 bases and J by 2 bases, with 12 bases between. CDR1 is SNHLY, CDR2 FYNNEI, per germline. The CDR3 loop is CASKPERTGANVLTF. The CDR3 coding sequence is TGTGCCAGCAAACCCGAGCGAACTGGGGCCAACGTCCTGACTTTC. The full variable domain, rest sourced from reference TRBV2 and TRBJ2-6, is EPEVTQTPSHQVTQMGQEVILRCVPISNHLYFYWYRQILGQKVEFLVSFYNNEISEKSEIFDDQFSVERPDGSNFTLKIRSTKLEDSAMYFCASKPERTGANVLTFGAGSRLTVL.

Many counts were recorded for this clonotype. The chain recombines TRBV14 with TRBJ2-3; the D gene could be TRBD1 or TRBD2 (5 bases each). This CDR3 has 17 residues. Germline V gene lookup returns CDR1 SGHDN and CDR2 FVKESK. The V end was cut by 3 bases, the J end by 4 bases, with 20 bases between. CDR3 in DNA: TGTGCCAGCAGCCAGATCCTAGGGGTCGGTAGCGCAGATACGCAGTATTTT. Encoded protein: CASSQILGVGSADTQYF.

This clonotype was counted at least ten times. The chain recombines TRBV7-2 with TRBJ2-2; perhaps TRBD1 as D (5 bases). Trimming took off 1 base at V and 6 bases at J, with 6 bases between the two ends. The CDR3 runs 13 residues. Germline V gene sequence: CDR1 SGHTA, CDR2 FQGNSA. This chain's CDR3 is CASSLEGSGELFF. CDR3 nucleotides: TGTGCCAGCAGCTTAGAGGGGTCCGGGGAGCTGTTTTTT.

The chain is built from TRBV2 and TRBJ1-1; 7 bases are shared with TRBD1. CDR3 size: 13 residues. Germline trimming cut 6 bases from V and 5 bases from J; bases unmatched to any gene: 6. The germline gives CDR1 SNHLY, CDR2 FYNNEI. Here the CDR3 DNA reads TGTGCCAGCAGCCGACAGGGCCCGACTGAAGCTTTCTTT. It specifies CASSRQGPTEAFF.

The chain is built from TRBV5-1 and TRBJ2-2, with 12 bases identical to TRBD2. V was clipped by 1 base and J by 4 bases; unmatched bases: 2. Germline-derived CDR1 and CDR2 are SGHRS and YFSETQ. The CDR3 extends over 16 amino acids. In DNA form, the CDR3 reads TGCGCCAGCAGCTTGCTAGCGGGGGGGCCCACCGGGGAGCTGTTTTTT. It translates to CASSLLAGGPTGELFF.

This clonotype was detected only a few times. At one end, the junction sequence differs from germline, possibly due to a read error. The chain has TRBV10-3 and TRBJ1-1, with D perhaps matching TRBD1 (5 bases). CDR1 and CDR2 from the germline V gene are ENHRY and SYGVKD. The CDR3 is made up of 14 amino acids. In DNA, the CDR3 is TGTGCCAGCAGTGCCGGGACTATGAACACTGAAGCTTTCTTT. It is translated as CASSAGTMNTEAFF.

The chain carries TRBV7-8 and TRBJ1-1; tentative D call: TRBD1 (6 bases). Germline CDR1 and CDR2: SGHVS and FQNEAQ. CDR3 length: 13 residues. Trimming cost V 5 bases and J 7 bases, with 14 bases left between them. The CDR3, as DNA: TGTGCCAGCAGCCAGGACCGGGACATTGAAGCTTTCTTT. Protein sequence: CASSQDRDIEAFF. Drawing the rest from reference TRBV7-8 and TRBJ1-1, the complete variable domain is GAGVSQSPRYKVAKRGQDVALRCDPISGHVSLFWYQQALGQGPEFLTYFQNEAQLDKSGLPSDRFFAERPEGSVSTLKIQRTQQEDSAVYLCASSQDRDIEAFFGQGTRLTVV.

The sample holds many counts of this clonotype. This CDR3 is CSAPGQGGETQYF. Here the CDR3 DNA reads TGCAGTGCCCCGGGACAGGGTGGAGAGACCCAGTACTTC. The chain couples TRBV20-1 to TRBJ2-5, with TRBD1 matching over 9 bases. V was clipped by 6 bases and J by 4 bases; unmatched bases: 6. This CDR3 has 13 residues. Per the germline V gene, CDR1 is DFQATT and CDR2 is SNEGSKA (reference sequence).

The V gene is TRBV7-2, the J gene TRBJ2-7; 8 bases agree with TRBD1. This CDR3 is built from 14 residues. Germline CDR1 is SGHTA and CDR2 is FQGNSA. The V and J ends lost 5 bases and 6 bases, in that order; junction bases with no gene match: 9. CDR3 loop: CASSRPSGGGEQYF. DNA for the CDR3: TGTGCCAGCAGCCGACCATCAGGGGGCGGCGAGCAGTACTTC.

The J gene is TRBJ1-1, the V gene TRBV20-1; the D is unclear. The V gene's germline CDR1 is DFQATT and CDR2 SNEGSKA (reference sequence). The CDR3 is 14 amino acids. The germline V and J ends were trimmed by 8 bases and 10 bases, with 26 bases remaining between them. CDR3 in DNA: TGCAGTATAGGAAAAGGACCGGGGAACAGTGTAGCTTTCTTT. Residues: CSIGKGPGNSVAFF.

In its sample, this clonotype was seen a few times. This chain uses TRBV11-1 with TRBJ2-3; TRBD2 aligns across 10 bases. The germline V gene has CDR1 SGHAT and CDR2 FQDESV (reference sequence). After removal of 5 bases from V and 2 bases from J, the junction contained 7 bases not matched to a gene. The CDR3 totals 16 residues. CDR3 loop: CASSDRTSGYTDTQYF. DNA for the CDR3: TGTGCCAGCAGCGACAGGACTAGCGGTTACACAGATACGCAGTATTTT.

The chain has TRBV20-1 and TRBJ2-1; D not resolved. This CDR3 has 15 amino acids. Trimming pared 0 bases from V and 5 bases from J, leaving 14 bases between. From germline, CDR1 is DFQATT and CDR2 SNEGSKA (reference sequence). The CDR3 region is CSARDRAGPNNEQFF. The CDR3 DNA sequence: TGCAGTGCTAGAGATCGGGCTGGGCCGAACAATGAGCAGTTCTTC.

A single count supports this clonotype. The chain combines TRBV24-1 with TRBJ2-3; D could derive from TRBD1 or TRBD2 (5 bases each). This CDR3 region has 14 residues. Germline V gene lookup returns CDR1 KGHDR and CDR2 SFDVKD. The V gene lost 7 bases and the J gene lost 2 bases, with 12 bases spanning the gap. The CDR3 DNA follows: TGTGCCACCAGCAGAGGGACGGCCACAGATACGCAGTATTTT. The encoded protein is CATSRGTATDTQYF.

The chain is built from TRBV7-9 and TRBJ1-3, with D hard to call. V dropped 5 bases and J dropped 0 bases, with 14 bases sitting between them. CDR1 and CDR2 from the germline V gene are SEHNR and FQNEAQ (reference sequence). The CDR3 extends over 16 amino acids. The CDR3 loop reads CASSRRAPSSGNTIYF. The CDR3, as DNA: TGTGCCAGCAGCCGAAGGGCCCCCAGCTCTGGAAACACCATATATTTT.

The V call is TRBV29-1, the J call TRBJ2-5; tentative D call: TRBD2 (6 bases). From germline, CDR1 is SQVTM and CDR2 ANQGSEA. The CDR3 loop spans 15 amino acids. This CDR3 is CSARALLRGGETQYF. DNA for the CDR3: TGCAGTGCTAGAGCCTTGTTGCGGGGTGGGGAGACCCAGTACTTC.

In its sample, this clonotype was seen a few times. J is TRBJ2-7 and V is TRBV2; unclear D gene. From germline, CDR1 is SNHLY and CDR2 FYNNEI. This CDR3 contains 11 residues. Trimming removed 7 bases from V and 5 bases from J, with 9 bases in between. CDR3 DNA sequence: TGTGCCAGCATAACGAGCCACGAGCAGTACTTC. Translating gives CASITSHEQYF.

The sample holds many counts of this clonotype. The chain combines TRBV20-1 with TRBJ2-7, with 7 bases fitting TRBD2. The CDR3 sequence is 13 residues long. After removal of 2 bases from V and 6 bases from J, the junction contained 7 bases not matched to a gene. The germline CDR1 and CDR2 sequences are DFQATT and SNEGSKA (reference sequence). The CDR3 sequence: CSARPGGGGEQYF. In DNA, the CDR3 is TGCAGTGCTAGACCCGGTGGCGGGGGCGAGCAGTACTTC.

The table lists this clonotype with many counts. The chain employs TRBV3-1 and TRBJ1-6; D is uncertain. Per germline, CDR1 LGHDT and CDR2 YNNKEL (reference sequence). V lost 3 bases, J lost 7 bases, and 10 bases lay in between. This CDR3 contains 14 residues. The CDR3 loop is CASSQDLPNSPLHF. Written as DNA, the CDR3 is TGTGCCAGCAGCCAGGACTTGCCGAATTCACCCCTCCACTTT.

This clonotype appeared many times. This chain uses TRBV9 with TRBJ1-1, with no clear D. CDR3 length: 12 residues. V shed 0 bases and J shed 5 bases, with 5 bases lying between them. Per the germline V gene, CDR1 is SGDLS and CDR2 is YYNGEE. CDR3 sequence (DNA): TGTGCCAGCAGCGTAGATCAGACTGAAGCTTTCTTT. Translated, it gives CASSVDQTEAFF.

To note about this clonotype: This may be a read error: a much more frequent sequence differs by one nucleotide. The rearrangement links TRBV5-4 to TRBJ2-1, with 7 bases lining up with TRBD1. The CDR3 covers 16 residues. The germline CDR1 and CDR2 sequences are SGHNT and YYREEE (reference sequence). CDR3 in DNA: TGTGCCAGCAGCTTCGGGACAGCCAGCTCCTACAGTGAGCAGTTCTTC. Translation: CASSFGTASSYSEQFF.

This clonotype was detected only once. The chain has TRBV29-1 and TRBJ1-2, with D hard to call. Germline V lookup: CDR1 SQVTM, CDR2 ANQGSEA. There are 10 residues in the CDR3. Trimming left V 7 bases short and J 5 bases short, with 8 bases between. CDR3 amino acids: CSAGGYGYTF. DNA of the CDR3: TGCAGCGCAGGCGGATATGGCTACACCTTC. Variable domain in full (rest from reference TRBV29-1 and TRBJ1-2): SAVISQKPSRDICQRGTSLTIQCQVDSQVTMMFWYRQQPGQSLTLIATANQGSEATYESGFVIDKFPISRPNLTFSTLTVSNMSPEDSSIYLCSAGGYGYTFGSGTRLTVV.

This clonotype was recorded at least ten times. The CDR3 bases are TGTGCCAGCAGTGAAGATGGGACAGCGAATGAAAAACTGTTTTTT. Translated: CASSEDGTANEKLFF. V is TRBV2 and J is TRBJ1-4, with 7 bases lining up with TRBD1. Per the germline V gene, CDR1 is SNHLY and CDR2 is FYNNEI. J lost 5 bases, V lost 1 base, and 4 bases had no gene match. The CDR3 length is 15 residues.